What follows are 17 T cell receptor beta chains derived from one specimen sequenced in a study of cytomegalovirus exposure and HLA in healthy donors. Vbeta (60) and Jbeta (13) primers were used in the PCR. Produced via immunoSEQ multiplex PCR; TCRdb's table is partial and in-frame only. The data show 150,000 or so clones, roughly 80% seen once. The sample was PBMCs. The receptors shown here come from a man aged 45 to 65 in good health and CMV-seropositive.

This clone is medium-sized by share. CDR3 sequence: CASSESEREVSEQFF. The CDR3 DNA reads as TGTGCCAGCAGTGAAAGCGAGCGGGAGGTCAGTGAGCAGTTCTTC. The gene calls are TRBV25-1 and TRBJ2-1; the match to TRBD2 covers 9 bases. Germline V gene data show CDR1 as MGHDK and CDR2 as SYGVNS. The CDR3 loop spans 15 amino acids. V was clipped by 2 bases and J by 9 bases; unmatched bases: 8.

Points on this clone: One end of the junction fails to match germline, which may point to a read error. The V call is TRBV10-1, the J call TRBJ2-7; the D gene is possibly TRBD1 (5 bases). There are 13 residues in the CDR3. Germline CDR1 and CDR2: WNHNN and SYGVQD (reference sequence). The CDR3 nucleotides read TGCGCCGGCAGTCCCAGGGTGGGGTACGAGCAGTACTTC. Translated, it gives CAGSPRVGYEQYF.

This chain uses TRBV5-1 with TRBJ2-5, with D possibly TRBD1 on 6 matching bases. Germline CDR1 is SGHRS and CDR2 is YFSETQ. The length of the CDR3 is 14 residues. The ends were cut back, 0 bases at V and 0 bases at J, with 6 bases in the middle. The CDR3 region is CASSLGDNQETQYF. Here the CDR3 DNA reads TGCGCCAGCAGCTTGGGGGACAACCAAGAGACCCAGTACTTC.

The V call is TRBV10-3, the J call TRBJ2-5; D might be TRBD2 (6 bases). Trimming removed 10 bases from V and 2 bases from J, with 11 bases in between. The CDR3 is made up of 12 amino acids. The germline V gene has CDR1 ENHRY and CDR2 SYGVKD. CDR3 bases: TGTGCCACCTCAGGGAGGCAAGAGACCCAGTACTTC. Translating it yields CATSGRQETQYF.

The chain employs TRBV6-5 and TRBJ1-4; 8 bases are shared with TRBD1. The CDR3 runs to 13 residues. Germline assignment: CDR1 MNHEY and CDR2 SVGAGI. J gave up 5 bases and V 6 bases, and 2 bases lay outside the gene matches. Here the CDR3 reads CASRDRANEKLFF. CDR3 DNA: TGTGCCAGCAGGGACAGGGCGAATGAAAAACTGTTTTTT.

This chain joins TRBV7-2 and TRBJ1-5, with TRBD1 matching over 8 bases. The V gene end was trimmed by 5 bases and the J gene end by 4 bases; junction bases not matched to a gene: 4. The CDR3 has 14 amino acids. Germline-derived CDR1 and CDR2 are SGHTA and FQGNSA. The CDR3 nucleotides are TGTGCCAGCAGCCGAAGGACAGGGAATCAGCCCCAGCATTTT. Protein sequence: CASSRRTGNQPQHF.

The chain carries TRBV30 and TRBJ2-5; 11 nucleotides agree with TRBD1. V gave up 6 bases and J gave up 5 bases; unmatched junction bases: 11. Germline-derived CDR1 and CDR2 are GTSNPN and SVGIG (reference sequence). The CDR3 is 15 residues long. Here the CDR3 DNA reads TGTGCCTGCCTCCGGGGACAGGGGGTCCTCGAGACCCAGTACTTC. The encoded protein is CACLRGQGVLETQYF.

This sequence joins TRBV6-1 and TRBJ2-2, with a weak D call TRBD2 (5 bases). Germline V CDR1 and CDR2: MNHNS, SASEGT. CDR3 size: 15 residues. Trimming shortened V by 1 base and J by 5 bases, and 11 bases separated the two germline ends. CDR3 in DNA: TGTGCCAGCAGTGAAGGGACTTTTTGGACCGGGGAGCTGTTTTTT. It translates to CASSEGTFWTGELFF.

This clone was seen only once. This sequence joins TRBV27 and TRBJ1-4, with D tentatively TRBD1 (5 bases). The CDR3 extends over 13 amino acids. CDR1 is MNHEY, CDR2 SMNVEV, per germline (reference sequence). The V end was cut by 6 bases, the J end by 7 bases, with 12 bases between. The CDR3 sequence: CASRRRGIEKLFF. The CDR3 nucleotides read TGTGCCAGCAGACGGAGGGGAATTGAAAAACTGTTTTTT. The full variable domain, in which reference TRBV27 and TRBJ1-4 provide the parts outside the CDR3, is EAQVTQNPRYLITVTGKKLTVTCSQNMNHEYMSWYRQDPGLGLRQIYYSMNVEVTDKGDVPEGYKVSRKEKRNFPLILESPSPNQTSLYFCASRRRGIEKLFFGSGTQLSVL.

The CDR3 sequence: CATSTSPPRDRANEKLFF. As DNA, the CDR3 is TGTGCCACCAGCACGAGCCCGCCCCGGGACAGGGCTAATGAAAAACTGTTTTTT. The chain carries TRBV15 and TRBJ1-4; 9 nucleotides align to TRBD1. Trimming removed 4 bases from V and 3 bases from J; junction bases left unmatched: 12. Per the germline V gene, CDR1 is LNHNV and CDR2 is YYDKDF (reference sequence). This CDR3 is built from 18 residues.

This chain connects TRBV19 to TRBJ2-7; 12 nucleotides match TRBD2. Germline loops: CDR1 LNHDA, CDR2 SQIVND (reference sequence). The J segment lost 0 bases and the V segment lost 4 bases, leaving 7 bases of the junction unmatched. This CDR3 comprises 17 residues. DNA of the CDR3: TGTGCCAGTAGTACAGGACTAGCGGGGTGGAGCTCCTACGAGCAGTACTTC. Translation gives CASSTGLAGWSSYEQYF. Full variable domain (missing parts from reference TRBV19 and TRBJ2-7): DGGITQSPKYLFRKEGQNVTLSCEQNLNHDAMYWYRQDPGQGLRLIYYSQIVNDFQKGDIAEGYSVSREKKESFPLTVTSAQKNPTAFYLCASSTGLAGWSSYEQYFGPGTRLTVT.

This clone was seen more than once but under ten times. CDR3 nucleotides: TGCGCCAGCAGCTTGGCCTCGGGGTGGGCAACCGCTGCCGCTGAAGCTTTCTTT. This encodes CASSLASGWATAAAEAFF. This sequence joins TRBV5-1 and TRBJ1-1; no clear D. The V gene's germline CDR1 is SGHRS and CDR2 YFSETQ. This CDR3 has 18 residues. The germline V and J ends were trimmed by 0 bases and 6 bases, with 24 bases remaining between them.

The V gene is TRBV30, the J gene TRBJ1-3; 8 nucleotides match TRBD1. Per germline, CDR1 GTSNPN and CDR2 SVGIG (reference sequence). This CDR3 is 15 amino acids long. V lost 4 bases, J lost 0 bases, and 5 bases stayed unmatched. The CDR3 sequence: CAWTLQGVSGNTIYF. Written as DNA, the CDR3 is TGTGCCTGGACCCTACAGGGGGTCTCTGGAAACACCATATATTTT.

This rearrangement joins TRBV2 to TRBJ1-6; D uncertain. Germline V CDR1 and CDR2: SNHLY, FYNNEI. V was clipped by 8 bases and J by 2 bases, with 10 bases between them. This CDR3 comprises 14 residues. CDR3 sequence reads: CASRGGPYNSPLHF. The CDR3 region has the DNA TGTGCCAGCCGCGGAGGGCCCTATAATTCACCCCTCCACTTT. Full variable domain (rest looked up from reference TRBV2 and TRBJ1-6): EPEVTQTPSHQVTQMGQEVILRCVPISNHLYFYWYRQILGQKVEFLVSFYNNEISEKSEIFDDQFSVERPDGSNFTLKIRSTKLEDSAMYFCASRGGPYNSPLHFGNGTRLTVT.

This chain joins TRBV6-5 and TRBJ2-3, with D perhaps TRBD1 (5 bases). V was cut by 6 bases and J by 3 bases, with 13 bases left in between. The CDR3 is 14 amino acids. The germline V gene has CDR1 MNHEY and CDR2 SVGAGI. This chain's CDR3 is CASSMDTLTDTQYF. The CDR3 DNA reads TGTGCCAGCAGCATGGACACGCTGACAGATACGCAGTATTTT.

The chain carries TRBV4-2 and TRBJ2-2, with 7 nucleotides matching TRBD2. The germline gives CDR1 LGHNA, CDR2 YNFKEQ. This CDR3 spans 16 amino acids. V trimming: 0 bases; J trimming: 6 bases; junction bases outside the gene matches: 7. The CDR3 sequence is CASSQDIAGVAGELFF. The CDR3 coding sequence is TGTGCCAGCAGCCAAGATATTGCGGGAGTGGCCGGGGAGCTGTTTTTT.

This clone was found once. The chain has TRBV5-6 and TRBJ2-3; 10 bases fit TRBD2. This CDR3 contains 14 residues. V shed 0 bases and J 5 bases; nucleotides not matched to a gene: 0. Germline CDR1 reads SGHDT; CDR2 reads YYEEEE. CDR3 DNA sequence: TGTGCCAGCAGCTTGGCTAGCGGGGGAGATACGCAGTATTTT. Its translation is CASSLASGGDTQYF.